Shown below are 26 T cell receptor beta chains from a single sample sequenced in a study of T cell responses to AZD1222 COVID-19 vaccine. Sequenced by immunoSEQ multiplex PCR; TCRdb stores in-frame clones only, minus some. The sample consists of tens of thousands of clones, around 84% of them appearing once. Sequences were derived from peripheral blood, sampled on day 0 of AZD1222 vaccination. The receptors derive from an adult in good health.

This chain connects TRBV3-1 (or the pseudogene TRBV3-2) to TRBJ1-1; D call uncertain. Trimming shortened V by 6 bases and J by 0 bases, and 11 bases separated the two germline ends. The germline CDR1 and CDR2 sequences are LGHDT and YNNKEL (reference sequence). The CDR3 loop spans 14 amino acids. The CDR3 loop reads CASRGVFLNTEAFF. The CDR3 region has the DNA TGTGCCAGCAGGGGTGTCTTCCTGAACACTGAAGCTTTCTTT.

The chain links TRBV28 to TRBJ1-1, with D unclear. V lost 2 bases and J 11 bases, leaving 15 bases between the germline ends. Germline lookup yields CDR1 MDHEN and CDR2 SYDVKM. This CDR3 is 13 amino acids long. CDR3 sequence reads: CASSLSFGRGAFF. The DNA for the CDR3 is TGTGCCAGCAGTTTAAGTTTCGGGAGAGGGGCTTTCTTT.

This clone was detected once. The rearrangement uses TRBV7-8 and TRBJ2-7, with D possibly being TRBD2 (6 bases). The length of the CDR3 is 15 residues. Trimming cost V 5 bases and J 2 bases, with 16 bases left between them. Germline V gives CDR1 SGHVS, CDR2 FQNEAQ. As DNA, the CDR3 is TGTGCCAGCAGCGGGCCGCGGGAAATAACCTACGAGCAGTACTTC. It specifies CASSGPREITYEQYF.

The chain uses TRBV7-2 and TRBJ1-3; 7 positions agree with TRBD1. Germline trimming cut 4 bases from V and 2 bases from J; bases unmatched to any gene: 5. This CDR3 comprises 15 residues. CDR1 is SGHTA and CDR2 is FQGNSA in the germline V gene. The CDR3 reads CASSSRGSTGNTIYF. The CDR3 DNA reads TGTGCCAGCAGCTCCAGGGGGAGTACTGGAAACACCATATATTTT.

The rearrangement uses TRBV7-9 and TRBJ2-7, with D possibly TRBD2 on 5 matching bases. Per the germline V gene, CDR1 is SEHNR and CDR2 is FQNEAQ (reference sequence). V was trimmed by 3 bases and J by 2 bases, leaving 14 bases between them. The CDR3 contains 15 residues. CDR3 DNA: TGTGCCAGCAGCTTGTATTCCGGGAAAACCTACGAGCAGTACTTC. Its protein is CASSLYSGKTYEQYF.

Written as DNA, the CDR3 is TGTGCCAGCAGAAAAAGGGTAGGCGCTGAAGCTTTCTTT. This gives the protein CASRKRVGAEAFF. The chain links TRBV6-5 to TRBJ1-1; D remains ambiguous. Germline V gene data show CDR1 as MNHEY and CDR2 as SVGAGI. V was trimmed by 6 bases and J by 6 bases, leaving 14 bases between them. The CDR3 is 13 amino acids.

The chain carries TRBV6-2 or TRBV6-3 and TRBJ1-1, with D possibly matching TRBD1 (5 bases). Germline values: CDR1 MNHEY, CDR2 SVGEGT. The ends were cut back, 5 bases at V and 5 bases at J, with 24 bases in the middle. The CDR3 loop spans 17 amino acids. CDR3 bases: TGTGCCAGCAGTGCGCCCCCTCCTCAGGGATATGATACTGAAGCTTTCTTT. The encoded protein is CASSAPPPQGYDTEAFF.

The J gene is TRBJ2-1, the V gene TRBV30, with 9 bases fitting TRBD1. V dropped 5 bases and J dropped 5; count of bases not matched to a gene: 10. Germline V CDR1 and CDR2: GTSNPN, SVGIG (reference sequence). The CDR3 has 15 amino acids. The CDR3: CAWDPDRGFNNEQFF. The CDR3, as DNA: TGTGCCTGGGACCCGGACAGGGGATTCAACAATGAGCAGTTCTTC. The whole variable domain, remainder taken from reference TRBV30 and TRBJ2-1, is SQTIHQWPATLVQPVGSPLSLECTVEGTSNPNLYWYRQAAGRGLQLLFYSVGIGQISSEVPQNLSASRPQDRQFILSSKKLLLSDSGFYLCAWDPDRGFNNEQFFGPGTRLTVL.

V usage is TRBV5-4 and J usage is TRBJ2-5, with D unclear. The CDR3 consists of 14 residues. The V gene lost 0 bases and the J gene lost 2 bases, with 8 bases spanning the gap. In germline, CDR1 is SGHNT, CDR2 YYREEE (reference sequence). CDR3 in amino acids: CASSLAPGQETQYF. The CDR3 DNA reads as TGTGCCAGCAGCTTGGCACCCGGGCAAGAGACCCAGTACTTC.

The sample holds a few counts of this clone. CDR3 amino acids: CASRTQMVSGNRQFF. The CDR3 DNA reads as TGTGCCAGCAGGACCCAGATGGTGTCAGGGAATAGGCAGTTCTTC. The chain links TRBV6-5 to TRBJ2-1; maybe TRBD1 (5 bases). The V and J ends lost 6 bases and 12 bases respectively, with 24 bases between them. Germline loops: CDR1 MNHEY, CDR2 SVGAGI. CDR3 length: 15 amino acids.

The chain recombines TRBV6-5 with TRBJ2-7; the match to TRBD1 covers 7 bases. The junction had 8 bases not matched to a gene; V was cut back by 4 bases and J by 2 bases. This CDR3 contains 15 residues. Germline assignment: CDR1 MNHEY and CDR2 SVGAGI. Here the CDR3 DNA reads TGTGCCAGCAGTTCTTACCAGGGACAGACCTACGAGCAGTACTTC. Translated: CASSSYQGQTYEQYF.

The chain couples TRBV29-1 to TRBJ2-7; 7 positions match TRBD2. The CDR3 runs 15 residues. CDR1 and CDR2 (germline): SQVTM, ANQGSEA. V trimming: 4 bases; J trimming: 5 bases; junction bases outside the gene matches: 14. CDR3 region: CSVVDTGGIRDEQYF. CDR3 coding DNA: TGCAGCGTTGTTGACACCGGGGGGATTCGAGACGAGCAGTACTTC.

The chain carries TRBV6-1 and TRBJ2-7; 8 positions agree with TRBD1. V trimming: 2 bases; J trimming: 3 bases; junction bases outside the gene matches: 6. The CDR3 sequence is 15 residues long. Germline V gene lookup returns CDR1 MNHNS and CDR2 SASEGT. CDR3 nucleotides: TGTGCCAGCAGTGAAAGCCAGGGGGCTTTCTACGAGCAGTACTTC. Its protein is CASSESQGAFYEQYF.

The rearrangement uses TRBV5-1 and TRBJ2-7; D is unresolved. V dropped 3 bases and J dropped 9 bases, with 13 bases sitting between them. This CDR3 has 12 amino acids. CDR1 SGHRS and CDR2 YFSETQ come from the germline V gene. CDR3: CASSWDDERQYF. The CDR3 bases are TGCGCCAGCAGCTGGGATGATGAGCGGCAGTACTTC.

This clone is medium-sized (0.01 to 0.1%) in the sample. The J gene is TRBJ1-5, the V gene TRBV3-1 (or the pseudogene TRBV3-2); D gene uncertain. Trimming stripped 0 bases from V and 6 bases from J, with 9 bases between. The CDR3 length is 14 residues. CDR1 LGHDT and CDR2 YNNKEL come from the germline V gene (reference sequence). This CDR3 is CASSQEREGQPQHF. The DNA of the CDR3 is TGTGCCAGCAGCCAAGAAAGAGAGGGTCAGCCCCAGCATTTT.

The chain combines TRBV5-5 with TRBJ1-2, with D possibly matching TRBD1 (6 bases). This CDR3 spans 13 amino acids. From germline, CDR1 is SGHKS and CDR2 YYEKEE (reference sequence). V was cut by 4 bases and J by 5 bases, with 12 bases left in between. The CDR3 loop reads CASSTRQAYGYTF. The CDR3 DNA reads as TGTGCCAGCAGCACCAGACAGGCTTATGGCTACACCTTC.

The CDR3 spells CASSIKTGDEQFF. For the CDR3, the DNA is TGTGCCAGTAGTATAAAGACGGGCGATGAGCAGTTCTTC. The chain employs TRBV19 and TRBJ2-1, with no clear D. The CDR3 loop spans 13 amino acids. Germline V gene sequence: CDR1 LNHDA, CDR2 SQIVND (reference sequence). The germline V and J ends were trimmed by 2 bases and 8 bases, with 10 bases remaining between them.

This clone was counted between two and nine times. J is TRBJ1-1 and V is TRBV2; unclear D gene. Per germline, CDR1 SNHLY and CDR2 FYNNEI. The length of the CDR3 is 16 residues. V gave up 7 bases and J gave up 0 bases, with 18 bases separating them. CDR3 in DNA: TGTGCCAGCATTGGCCTCAACTCCTTTATGAACACTGAAGCTTTCTTT. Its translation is CASIGLNSFMNTEAFF.

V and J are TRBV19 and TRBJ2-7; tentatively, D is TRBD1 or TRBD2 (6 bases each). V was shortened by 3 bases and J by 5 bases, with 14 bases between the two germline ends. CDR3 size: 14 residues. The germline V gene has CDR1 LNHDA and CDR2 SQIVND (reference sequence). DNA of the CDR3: TGTGCCAGTAGTATGGGGGGCGGGGTTGACGAGCAGTACTTC. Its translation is CASSMGGGVDEQYF. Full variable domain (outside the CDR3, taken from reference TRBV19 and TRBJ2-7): DGGITQSPKYLFRKEGQNVTLSCEQNLNHDAMYWYRQDPGQGLRLIYYSQIVNDFQKGDIAEGYSVSREKKESFPLTVTSAQKNPTAFYLCASSMGGGVDEQYFGPGTRLTVT.

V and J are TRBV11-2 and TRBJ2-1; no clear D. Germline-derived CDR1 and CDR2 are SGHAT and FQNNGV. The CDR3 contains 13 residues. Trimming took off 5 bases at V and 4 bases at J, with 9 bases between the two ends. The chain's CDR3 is CASSLSLYNEQFF. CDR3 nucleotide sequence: TGTGCCAGCAGCCTTTCGTTGTACAATGAGCAGTTCTTC.

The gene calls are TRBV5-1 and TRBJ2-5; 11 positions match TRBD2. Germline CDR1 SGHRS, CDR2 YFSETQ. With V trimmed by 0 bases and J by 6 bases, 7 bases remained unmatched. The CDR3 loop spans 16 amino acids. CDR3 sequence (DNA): TGCGCCAGCAGCTTGGTTAGCGGGGGGGCTGGTCAGACCCAGTACTTC. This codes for CASSLVSGGAGQTQYF.

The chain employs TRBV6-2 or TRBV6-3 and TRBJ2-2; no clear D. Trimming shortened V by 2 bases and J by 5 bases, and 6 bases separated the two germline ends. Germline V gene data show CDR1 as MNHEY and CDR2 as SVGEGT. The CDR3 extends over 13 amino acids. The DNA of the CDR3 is TGTGCCAGCAGTTACCCCGGGACCGGGGAGCTGTTTTTT. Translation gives CASSYPGTGELFF.

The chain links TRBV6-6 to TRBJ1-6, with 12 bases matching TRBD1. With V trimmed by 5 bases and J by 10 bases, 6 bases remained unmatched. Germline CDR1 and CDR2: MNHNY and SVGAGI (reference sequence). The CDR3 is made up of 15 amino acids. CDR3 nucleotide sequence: TGTGCCAGCAGTCCCCCGGGACAGGGGGCCTCACCCCTCCACTTT. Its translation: CASSPPGQGASPLHF.

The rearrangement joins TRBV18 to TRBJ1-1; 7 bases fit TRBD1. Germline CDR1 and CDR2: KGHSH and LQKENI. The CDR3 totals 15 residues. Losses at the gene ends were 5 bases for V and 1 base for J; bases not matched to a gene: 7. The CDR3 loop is CASSSRRDRNTEAFF. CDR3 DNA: TGTGCCAGCTCATCACGCCGGGACAGGAACACTGAAGCTTTCTTT.

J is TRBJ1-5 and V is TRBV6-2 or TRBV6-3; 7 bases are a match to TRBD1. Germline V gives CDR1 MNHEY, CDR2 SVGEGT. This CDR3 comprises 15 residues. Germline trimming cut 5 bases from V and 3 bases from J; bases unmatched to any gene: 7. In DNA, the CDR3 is TGTGCCAGCAGTAAGGACAGGAGCTTCAATCAGCCCCAGCATTTT. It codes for CASSKDRSFNQPQHF.

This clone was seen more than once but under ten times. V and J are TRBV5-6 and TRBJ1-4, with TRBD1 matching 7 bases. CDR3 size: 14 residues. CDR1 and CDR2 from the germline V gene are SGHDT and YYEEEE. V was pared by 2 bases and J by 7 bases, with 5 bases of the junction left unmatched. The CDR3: CASSLKGAGEKLFF. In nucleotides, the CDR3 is TGTGCCAGCAGCTTAAAGGGGGCGGGTGAAAAACTGTTTTTT.